This T cell receptor beta chain was captured by sequencing in a study of shared clonotypes between healthy human individuals. Study-level findings and limits: Shared clonotypes: about 5% naive CD4, around 3.5% naive CD8, less than 2.5% memory CD4, under 0.5% memory CD8. Some clonotypes were shared by all four sorted-subset donors, while others were not shared. The non-shared ones had lower generation probabilities than the shared ones.

Germline-derived CDR1 and CDR2 are SGHRS and YFSETQ. This CDR3 has 19 residues. Unmatched junction bases numbered 19, after V lost 0 bases and J lost 4 bases. Authors' processing steps: ImmunoSEQ junction-only sequences lacked quality scores, so their filtering differed. Sequencing used immunoSEQ multiplex PCR; TCRdb keeps in-frame clones, though not all of them. V and J calls plus clone size are reproduced from that table; the DNA served to infer D and trimming. The data hold 2.3 million or so clones, with 90% to 95% observed a single time. This clone was counted once. Its antigen is unidentified. Adult Caucasians living in Nashville, Tennessee made up all of the donors.

The clonotype was recovered from a man aged 18 to 30 in good health. Some clones in this sample may be carry-over from other donors' samples. The chain employs TRBV5-1 and TRBJ2-7, with TRBD2 matching over 7 bases. What was sequenced was naive CD4+ T cells from PBMCs. Subset given: CD45RA+ positively selected. For the CDR3, the DNA is TGCGCCAGCAGCTTGGGGGGCGGGGGACCCCCCGTTTTTCCATACGAGCAGTACTTC. It encodes CASSLGGGGPPVFPYEQYF.